The entry below gives a single TCR beta chain sequence along with its context. This entry comes from a study of blood T cell repertoires in COVID-19. Study information: The analysed material was cDNA or gDNA that came from T cells, B-cell-depleted T cells, or PBMCs.

Per the germline V gene, CDR1 is MDHEN and CDR2 is SYDVKM. The V end lost 2 bases, the J end lost 3 bases, and 14 bases lay between the germline ends. CDR3 length: 16 residues. How the authors handled the data: The authors estimated nucleated cell counts from reference gene primer amplification. Profiling relied on immunoSEQ multiplex PCR, and the TCRdb table lists in-frame clones only, not all of them. V and J calls plus clone size are reproduced from that table; the DNA served to infer D and trimming. The sample consists of 250,000 to 300,000 clones, roughly 90% of them appearing once. This chain links TRBV28 with TRBJ1-5; possible D gene TRBD1, 5 bases. The sample was PBMCs or T cells enriched from blood (not recorded which). The sequence was obtained from an older woman who had recovered from COVID-19. The CDR3 protein is CASSLNSGIINQPQHF. DNA of the CDR3: TGTGCCAGCAGTTTAAATTCAGGGATTATCAATCAGCCCCAGCATTTT. The variable domain in full, with the rest retrieved from reference TRBV28 and TRBJ1-5, is DVKVTQSSRYLVKRTGEKVFLECVQDMDHENMFWYRQDPGLGLRLIYFSYDVKMKEKGDIPEGYSVSREKKERFSLILESASTNQTSMYLCASSLNSGIINQPQHFGDGTRLSIL.